This paragraph covers one TCR beta chain sequence. What it binds is unknown. The record originates from a study of blood T cells in healthy people across ages. Study-level findings and limits: Compared with aged donors, long-lived donors showed fewer expanded clones, suggesting selection.

CDR3 length equals 16 residues. The germline CDR1 and CDR2 sequences are DFQATT and SNEGSKA (reference sequence). Deletions cut 7 bases from V and 8 bases from J, with 24 bases between. Primed by a sample-barcoded 5' primer and a J-beta primer mix, a second PCR proceeded for roughly 7 to 12 cycles. TCRdb re-called the 5' RACE reads with MiXCR, one entry per CDR3 protein. The sample holds 1.5 million to 2 million distinct CDR3 sequences, just under 50% seen once. Every sample had a minimum of 6.5 million PBMCs isolated. The rearrangement links TRBV20-1 to TRBJ1-6, with D tentatively TRBD1 (6 bases). The sequence came from a woman between 40 and 55 years old in good health. Specimen: blood. The CDR3 loop reads CSVQARQGQIYSPLHF. DNA for the CDR3: TGCAGTGTCCAGGCCCGCCAGGGGCAAATCTATTCACCCCTCCACTTT.